This T cell receptor beta chain was captured in a study of shared clonotypes between healthy human individuals. Some clones are missing from TCRdb's copy, which holds only in-frame ones; the method was immunoSEQ multiplex PCR. The repertoire has some 2.1 million clones, 90% to 95% of them found once; the top ten carry 0.1% to 0.15%. Trimming removed 3 bases at V and 5 bases at J, with 13 bases between. This CDR3 region has 15 residues. The germline V gene encodes CDR1 SNHLY and CDR2 FYNNEI. Study-wide findings and caveats: Only a few donors were included, so the genetic and exposure-history diversity represented was limited. Despite large depth, rarefaction showed incomplete sorted-subset sequencing.

In regard to this clone: What it recognizes is unknown.

Material for sequencing was naive CD4+ T cells sorted from blood. As to subset: CD45RA+ positively selected. V and J are TRBV2 and TRBJ2-2; a weak D match, TRBD2 (5 bases). This receptor was identified in a man aged 18 to 29 in good health. CDR3 sequence (DNA): TGTGCCAGCAGTGATGAACAGACTAAAACCGGGGAGCTGTTTTTT. Amino acids: CASSDEQTKTGELFF.